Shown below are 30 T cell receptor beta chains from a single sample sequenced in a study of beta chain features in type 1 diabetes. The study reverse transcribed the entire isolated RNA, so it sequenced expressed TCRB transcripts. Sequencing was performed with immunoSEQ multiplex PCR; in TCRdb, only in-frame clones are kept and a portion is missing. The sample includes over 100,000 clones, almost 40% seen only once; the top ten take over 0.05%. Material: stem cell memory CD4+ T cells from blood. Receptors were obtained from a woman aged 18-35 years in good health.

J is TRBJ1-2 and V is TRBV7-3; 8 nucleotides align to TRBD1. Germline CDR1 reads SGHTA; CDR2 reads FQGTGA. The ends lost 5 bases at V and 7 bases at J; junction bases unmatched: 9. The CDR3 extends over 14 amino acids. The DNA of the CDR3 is TGTGCCAGCAGCCCAGGGGGCGCTTCTGGTGGCTACACCTTC. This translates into CASSPGGASGGYTF.

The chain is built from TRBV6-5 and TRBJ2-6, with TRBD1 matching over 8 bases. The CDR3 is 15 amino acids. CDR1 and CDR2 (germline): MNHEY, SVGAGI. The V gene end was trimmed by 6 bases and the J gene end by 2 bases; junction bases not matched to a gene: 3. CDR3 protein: CASSLQGAGANVLTF. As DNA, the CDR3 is TGTGCCAGCAGCCTACAGGGGGCTGGGGCCAACGTCCTGACTTTC.

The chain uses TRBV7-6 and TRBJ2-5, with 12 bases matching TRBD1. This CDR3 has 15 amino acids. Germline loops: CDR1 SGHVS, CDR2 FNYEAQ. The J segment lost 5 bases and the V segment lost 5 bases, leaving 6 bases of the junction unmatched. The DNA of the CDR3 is TGTGCCAGCAGCGCGGGACAGGGGGCGGGGGAGACCCAGTACTTC. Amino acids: CASSAGQGAGETQYF.

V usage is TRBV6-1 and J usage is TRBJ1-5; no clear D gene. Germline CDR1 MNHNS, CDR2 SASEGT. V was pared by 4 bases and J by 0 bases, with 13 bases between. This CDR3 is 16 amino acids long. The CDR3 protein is CASSGLTFNSNQPQHF. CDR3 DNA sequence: TGTGCCAGCAGTGGGCTGACTTTTAATAGCAATCAGCCCCAGCATTTT.

CDR3 residues: CSAKDSFSYEQYF. The CDR3 coding sequence is TGCAGCGCCAAAGACTCCTTCTCCTACGAGCAGTACTTC. The gene calls are TRBV29-1 and TRBJ2-7, with D unresolved. V was shortened by 7 bases and J by 0 bases, with 13 bases between the two germline ends. The CDR3 length is 13 residues. The V gene's germline CDR1 is SQVTM and CDR2 ANQGSEA.

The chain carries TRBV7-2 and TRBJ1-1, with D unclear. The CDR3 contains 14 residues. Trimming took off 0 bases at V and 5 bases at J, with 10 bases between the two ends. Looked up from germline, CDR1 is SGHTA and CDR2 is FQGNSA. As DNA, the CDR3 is TGTGCCAGCAGCTTAGCTGCGGGCCTTACTGAAGCTTTCTTT. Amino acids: CASSLAAGLTEAFF.

As DNA, the CDR3 is TGTGCCAGCAGCTTAGTCGGCCAGGCCTACAATGAGCAGTTCTTC. This gives the protein CASSLVGQAYNEQFF. J is TRBJ2-1 and V is TRBV7-9, with D unclear. V dropped 1 base and J dropped 2 bases, with 9 bases sitting between them. CDR3 size: 15 residues. The V gene's germline CDR1 is SEHNR and CDR2 FQNEAQ (reference sequence).

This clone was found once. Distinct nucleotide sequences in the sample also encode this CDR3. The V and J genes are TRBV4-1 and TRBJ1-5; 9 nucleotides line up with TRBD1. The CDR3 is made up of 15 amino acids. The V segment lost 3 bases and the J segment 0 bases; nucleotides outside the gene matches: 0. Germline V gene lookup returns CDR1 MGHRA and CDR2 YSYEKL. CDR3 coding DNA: TGCGCCAGCAGCCAGGGACAGGGTAGCAATCAGCCCCAGCATTTT. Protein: CASSQGQGSNQPQHF.

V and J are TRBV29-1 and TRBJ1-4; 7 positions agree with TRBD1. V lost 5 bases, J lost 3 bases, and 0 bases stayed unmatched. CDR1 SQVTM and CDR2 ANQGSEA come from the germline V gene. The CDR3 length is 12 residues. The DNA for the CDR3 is TGCAGCGTTCAGGGGGCTAATGAAAAACTGTTTTTT. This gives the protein CSVQGANEKLFF.

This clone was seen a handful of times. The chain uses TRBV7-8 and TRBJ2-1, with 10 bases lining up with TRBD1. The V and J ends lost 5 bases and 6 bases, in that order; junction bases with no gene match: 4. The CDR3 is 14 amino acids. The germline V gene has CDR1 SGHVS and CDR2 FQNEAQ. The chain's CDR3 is CASSPRDRGNEQFF. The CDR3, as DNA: TGTGCCAGCAGCCCCAGGGACAGGGGCAATGAGCAGTTCTTC.

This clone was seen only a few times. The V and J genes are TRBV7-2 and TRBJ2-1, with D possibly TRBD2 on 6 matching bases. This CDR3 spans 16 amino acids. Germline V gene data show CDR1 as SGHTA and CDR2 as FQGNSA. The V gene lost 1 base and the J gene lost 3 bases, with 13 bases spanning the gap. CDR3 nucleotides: TGTGCCAGCAGCTTAGTGGGGGGTGGAGGCTACAATGAGCAGTTCTTC. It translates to CASSLVGGGGYNEQFF.

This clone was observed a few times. The CDR3 DNA reads TGTGCCAGCAGCTTACGGTGGGGCGGGAGGGGTGATACGCAGTATTTT. Its protein product is CASSLRWGGRGDTQYF. This chain uses TRBV7-2 with TRBJ2-3; 9 nucleotides agree with TRBD2. Germline lookup yields CDR1 SGHTA and CDR2 FQGNSA. The length of the CDR3 is 16 residues. Trimming removed 2 bases from V and 6 bases from J; junction bases left unmatched: 9. Supplemented by reference TRBV7-2 and TRBJ2-3, the full variable domain reads GAGVSQSPSNKVTEKGKDVELRCDPISGHTALYWYRQSLGQGLEFLIYFQGNSAPDKSGLPSDRFSAERTGGSVSTLTIQRTQQEDSAVYLCASSLRWGGRGDTQYFGPGTRLTVL.

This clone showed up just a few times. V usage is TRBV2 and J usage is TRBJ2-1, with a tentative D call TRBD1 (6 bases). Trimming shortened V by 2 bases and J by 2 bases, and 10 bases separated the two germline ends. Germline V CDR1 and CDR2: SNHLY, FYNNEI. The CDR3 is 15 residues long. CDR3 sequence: CASSETRQAYNEQFF. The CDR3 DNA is TGTGCCAGCAGTGAAACAAGACAGGCCTACAATGAGCAGTTCTTC.

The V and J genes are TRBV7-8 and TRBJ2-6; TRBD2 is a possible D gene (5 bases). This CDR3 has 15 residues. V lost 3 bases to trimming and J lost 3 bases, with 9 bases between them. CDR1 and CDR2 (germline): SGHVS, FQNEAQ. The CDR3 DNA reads TGTGCCAGCAGCTTTGAGGGATATGGGGCCAACGTCCTGACTTTC. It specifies CASSFEGYGANVLTF.

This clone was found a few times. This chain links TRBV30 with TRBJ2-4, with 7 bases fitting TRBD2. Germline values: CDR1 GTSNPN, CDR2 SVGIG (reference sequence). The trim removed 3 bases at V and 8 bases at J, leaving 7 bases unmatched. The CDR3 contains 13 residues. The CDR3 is CAWRNHGRYIQYF. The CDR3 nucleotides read TGTGCCTGGAGAAATCACGGGAGGTACATTCAGTACTTC.

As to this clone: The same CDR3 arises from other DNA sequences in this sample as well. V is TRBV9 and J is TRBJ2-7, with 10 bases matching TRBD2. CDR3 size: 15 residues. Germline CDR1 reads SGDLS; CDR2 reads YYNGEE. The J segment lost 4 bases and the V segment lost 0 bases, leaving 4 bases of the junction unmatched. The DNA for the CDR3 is TGTGCCAGCAGCGTAGGCACTAGCGGGACATACGAGCAGTACTTC. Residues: CASSVGTSGTYEQYF.

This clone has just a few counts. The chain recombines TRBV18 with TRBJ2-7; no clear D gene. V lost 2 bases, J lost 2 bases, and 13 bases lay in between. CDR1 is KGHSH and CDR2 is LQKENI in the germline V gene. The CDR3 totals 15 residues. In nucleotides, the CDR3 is TGTGCCAGCTCACCAAGGCTAGACCGTGCCTACGAGCAGTACTTC. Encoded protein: CASSPRLDRAYEQYF.

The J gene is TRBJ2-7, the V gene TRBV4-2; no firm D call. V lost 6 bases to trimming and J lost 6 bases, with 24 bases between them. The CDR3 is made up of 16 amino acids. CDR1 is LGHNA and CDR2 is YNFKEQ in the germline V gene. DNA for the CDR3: TGTGCCAGCAGTCGCTCACTGAGCGAGAATTTAGGCGAGCAGTACTTC. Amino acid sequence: CASSRSLSENLGEQYF.

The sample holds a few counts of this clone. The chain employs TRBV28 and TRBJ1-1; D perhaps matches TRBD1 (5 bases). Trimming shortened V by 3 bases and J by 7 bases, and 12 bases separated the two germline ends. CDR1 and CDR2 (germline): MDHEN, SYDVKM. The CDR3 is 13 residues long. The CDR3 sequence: CASSFRQLDEAFF. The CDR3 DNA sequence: TGTGCCAGCAGTTTCCGACAGCTGGATGAAGCTTTCTTT.

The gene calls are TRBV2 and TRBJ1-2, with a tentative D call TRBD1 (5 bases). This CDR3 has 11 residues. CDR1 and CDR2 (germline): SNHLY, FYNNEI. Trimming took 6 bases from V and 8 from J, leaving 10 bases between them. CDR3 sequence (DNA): TGTGCCAGCAGACTCAACAGGGGCTACACCTTC. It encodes CASRLNRGYTF.

This CDR3 is CASSLDYWGRVQETQYF. CDR3 coding DNA: TGTGCCAGCAGCTTAGATTATTGGGGGAGGGTCCAAGAGACCCAGTACTTC. The chain uses TRBV7-9 and TRBJ2-5, with 7 bases fitting TRBD2. V lost 1 base, J lost 1 base, and 9 bases stayed unmatched. The CDR3 is 17 amino acids. Germline CDR1 reads SEHNR; CDR2 reads FQNEAQ (reference sequence).

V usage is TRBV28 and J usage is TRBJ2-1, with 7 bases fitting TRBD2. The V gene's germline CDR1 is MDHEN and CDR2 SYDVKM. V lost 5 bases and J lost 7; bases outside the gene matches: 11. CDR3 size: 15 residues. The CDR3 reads CASSPSGLHVNEQFF. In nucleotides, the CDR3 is TGTGCCAGCAGTCCTTCGGGACTACACGTAAATGAGCAGTTCTTC. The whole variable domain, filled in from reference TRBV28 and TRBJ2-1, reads DVKVTQSSRYLVKRTGEKVFLECVQDMDHENMFWYRQDPGLGLRLIYFSYDVKMKEKGDIPEGYSVSREKKERFSLILESASTNQTSMYLCASSPSGLHVNEQFFGPGTRLTVL.

This CDR3 is CASSFGQPYGYTF. CDR3 nucleotides: TGTGCCAGCAGTTTCGGACAGCCCTATGGCTACACCTTC. The V call is TRBV27, the J call TRBJ1-2, with D maybe TRBD1 (6 bases). The germline V gene has CDR1 MNHEY and CDR2 SMNVEV (reference sequence). The CDR3 is made up of 13 amino acids. Trimming removed 3 bases at V and 4 bases at J, with 9 bases between.

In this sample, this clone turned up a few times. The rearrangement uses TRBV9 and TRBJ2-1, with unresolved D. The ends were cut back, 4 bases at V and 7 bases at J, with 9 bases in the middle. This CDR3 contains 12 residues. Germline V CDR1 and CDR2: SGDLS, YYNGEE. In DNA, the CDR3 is TGTGCCAGCAGCTCTAGTGGGAATGAGCAGTTCTTC. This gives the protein CASSSSGNEQFF.

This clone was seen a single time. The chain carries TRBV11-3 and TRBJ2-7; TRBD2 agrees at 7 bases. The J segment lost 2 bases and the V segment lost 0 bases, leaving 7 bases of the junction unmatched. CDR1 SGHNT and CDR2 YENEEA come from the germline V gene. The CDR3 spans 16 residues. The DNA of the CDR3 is TGTGCCAGCAGCTTAGACTCGGCGGGAGCGGCCTACGAGCAGTACTTC. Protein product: CASSLDSAGAAYEQYF.

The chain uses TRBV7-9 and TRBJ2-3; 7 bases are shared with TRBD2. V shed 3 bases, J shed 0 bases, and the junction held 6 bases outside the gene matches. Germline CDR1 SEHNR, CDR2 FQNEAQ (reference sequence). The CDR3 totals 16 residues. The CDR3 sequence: CASSFIAGGSTDTQYF. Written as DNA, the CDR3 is TGTGCCAGCAGCTTTATAGCGGGTGGGAGCACAGATACGCAGTATTTT.

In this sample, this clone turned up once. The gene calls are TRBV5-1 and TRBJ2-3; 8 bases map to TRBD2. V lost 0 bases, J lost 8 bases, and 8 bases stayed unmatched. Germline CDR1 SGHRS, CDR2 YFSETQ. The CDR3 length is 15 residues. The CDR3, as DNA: TGCGCCAGCAGCTTGGGTACAGCGGGAGACTCTACGCAGTATTTT. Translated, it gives CASSLGTAGDSTQYF.

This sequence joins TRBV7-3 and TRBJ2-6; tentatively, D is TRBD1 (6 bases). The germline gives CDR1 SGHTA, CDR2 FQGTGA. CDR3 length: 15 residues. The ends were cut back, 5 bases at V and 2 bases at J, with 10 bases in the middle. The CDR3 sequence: CASSPGQPGANVLTF. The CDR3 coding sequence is TGTGCCAGCAGCCCGGGACAACCTGGGGCCAACGTCCTGACTTTC.

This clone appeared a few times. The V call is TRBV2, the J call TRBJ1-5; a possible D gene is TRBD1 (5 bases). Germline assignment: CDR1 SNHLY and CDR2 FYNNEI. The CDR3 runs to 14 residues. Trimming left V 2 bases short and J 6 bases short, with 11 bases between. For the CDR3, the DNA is TGTGCCAGCAGTGAACAGGGCGTGATTCAGCCCCAGCATTTT. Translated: CASSEQGVIQPQHF.

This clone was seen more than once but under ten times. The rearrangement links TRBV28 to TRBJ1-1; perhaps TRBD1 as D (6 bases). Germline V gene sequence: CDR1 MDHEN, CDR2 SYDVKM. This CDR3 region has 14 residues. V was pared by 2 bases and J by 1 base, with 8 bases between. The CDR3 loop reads CASSLTDRNTEAFF. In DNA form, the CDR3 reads TGTGCCAGCAGTTTAACGGACAGGAACACTGAAGCTTTCTTT.